These 30 T cell receptor beta chains share one sample of origin, sequenced in a study of blood T cell repertoires in COVID-19. This table comes from immunoSEQ multiplex PCR, and its TCRdb copy is limited to in-frame clones, with some not included. The data hold 430,000 or so clones, with roughly 90% observed a single time. The material sequenced was PBMCs or T cells enriched from blood (not recorded which). These TCRs come from a woman between 40 and 50 years old who had recovered from COVID-19.

This clone was seen a single time. The CDR3 DNA reads as TGTGCCAGCAGCCTGCATCCGGGACAGGGGACTGAAGCTTTCTTT. It translates to CASSLHPGQGTEAFF. The rearrangement joins TRBV7-9 to TRBJ1-1; 10 bases align to TRBD1. The length of the CDR3 is 15 residues. The V gene's germline CDR1 is SEHNR and CDR2 FQNEAQ (reference sequence). V shed 5 bases, J shed 5 bases, and the junction held 8 bases outside the gene matches.

This clone has more than one count but fewer than ten. The V call is TRBV7-9, the J call TRBJ1-1; maybe TRBD1 (5 bases). Germline loops: CDR1 SEHNR, CDR2 FQNEAQ (reference sequence). The CDR3 extends over 14 amino acids. The V gene lost 5 bases and the J gene lost 0 bases, with 10 bases spanning the gap. CDR3 residues: CASSPGRMNTEAFF. In DNA form, the CDR3 reads TGTGCCAGCAGCCCAGGGCGGATGAACACTGAAGCTTTCTTT.

This clone showed up just a few times. V gene TRBV6-5 combines with J gene TRBJ1-3; D not certain. The V gene lost 0 bases and the J gene lost 2 bases, with 8 bases spanning the gap. CDR1 and CDR2 (germline): MNHEY, SVGAGI. This CDR3 spans 15 amino acids. CDR3 in DNA: TGTGCCAGCAGTTACTCGGGCCCTCCTGGAAACACCATATATTTT. Its translation is CASSYSGPPGNTIYF.

The chain uses TRBV10-3 and TRBJ1-1; 7 positions match TRBD1. The V gene's germline CDR1 is ENHRY and CDR2 SYGVKD. V lost 5 bases and J lost 1; bases outside the gene matches: 1. CDR3 size: 13 residues. CDR3 sequence (DNA): TGTGCCATCAGTCGGGACAGGAACACTGAAGCTTTCTTT. It specifies CAISRDRNTEAFF.

The chain links TRBV21-1 to TRBJ2-7; TRBD1 was called by the table and not checked on the DNA. TRBV21-1 is deemed a pseudogene. This CDR3 has 14 residues. The CDR3 sequence: CASNTGEVSYEQYF. CDR3 coding DNA: TGTGCCAGCAACACAGGGGAGGTCTCCTACGAGCAGTACTTC.

This clone has only one observation. The chain has TRBV12-2 and TRBJ1-2. TRBV12-2 is tagged as a pseudogene. The CDR3 length is 17 residues. As DNA, the CDR3 is TGTGCAAGTCGCTTAGGCCAACTGAGGGAGGGGAAGGGTGGCTACACCTTC. It encodes CASRLGQLREGKGGYTF.

This sequence joins TRBV6-5 and TRBJ1-2; D unclear. Germline V gives CDR1 MNHEY, CDR2 SVGAGI. The CDR3 is made up of 13 amino acids. Deletions cut 6 bases from V and 2 bases from J, with 10 bases between. The CDR3: CASRPESNYGYTF. The CDR3 nucleotides are TGTGCCAGCAGACCCGAGAGCAACTATGGCTACACCTTC.

V usage is TRBV21-1 and J usage is TRBJ2-2; no DNA check was done on the table's D call, TRBD2. TRBV21-1 is an annotated pseudogene. This CDR3 contains 15 residues. CDR3 in amino acids: CASSMGTSGIGELFF. In nucleotides, the CDR3 is TGTGCCAGCAGCATGGGGACTAGTGGTATCGGGGAGCTGTTTTTT.

This clone was detected only a few times. This chain connects TRBV3-1 (or the pseudogene TRBV3-2) to TRBJ2-2; no firm D call. V shed 1 base and J shed 5 bases, with 2 bases lying between them. Germline values: CDR1 LGHDT, CDR2 YNNKEL (reference sequence). CDR3 length: 12 amino acids. The CDR3 sequence: CASSQVTGELFF. The CDR3 DNA reads as TGTGCCAGCAGCCAAGTAACCGGGGAGCTGTTTTTT.

This chain links TRBV5-1 with TRBJ1-1; no reliable D call. The CDR3 loop spans 16 amino acids. The ends were cut back, 2 bases at V and 3 bases at J, with 17 bases in the middle. Germline lookup yields CDR1 SGHRS and CDR2 YFSETQ. CDR3 sequence (DNA): TGCGCCAGCAGCTTCCTGCAGCGTGTGGAAGACACTGAAGCTTTCTTT. This translates into CASSFLQRVEDTEAFF. The full variable domain, in which reference TRBV5-1 and TRBJ1-1 provide the parts outside the CDR3, is KAGVTQTPRYLIKTRGQQVTLSCSPISGHRSVSWYQQTPGQGLQFLFEYFSETQRNKGNFPGRFSGRQFSNSRSEMNVSTLELGDSALYLCASSFLQRVEDTEAFFGQGTRLTVV.

The chain uses TRBV29-1 and TRBJ2-2; D gene ambiguous. In germline, CDR1 is SQVTM, CDR2 ANQGSEA. The CDR3 is 13 residues long. Trimming took off 4 bases at V and 4 bases at J, with 10 bases between the two ends. CDR3 nucleotide sequence: TGCAGCGTTGTTGGCCCGGGCACCGGGGAGCTGTTTTTT. It is translated as CSVVGPGTGELFF.

V gene TRBV7-2 combines with J gene TRBJ2-5; D is uncertain. Germline V gene lookup returns CDR1 SGHTA and CDR2 FQGNSA. V lost 2 bases and J 5 bases, leaving 12 bases between the germline ends. This CDR3 contains 14 residues. This chain's CDR3 is CASSLLRGMETQYF. CDR3 nucleotides: TGTGCCAGCAGCTTACTGCGAGGCATGGAGACCCAGTACTTC.

The V and J genes are TRBV19 and TRBJ1-4; 9 positions agree with TRBD1. J lost 5 bases, V lost 1 base, and 5 bases had no gene match. The CDR3 runs 16 residues. Per germline, CDR1 LNHDA and CDR2 SQIVND (reference sequence). The CDR3 DNA reads TGTGCCAGTAGTATAGTGGGGACAGGGAAAAATGAAAAACTGTTTTTT. Translating gives CASSIVGTGKNEKLFF.

This chain joins TRBV18 and TRBJ2-5; TRBD2 matches 10 bases. The V gene's germline CDR1 is KGHSH and CDR2 LQKENI. V trimming: 2 bases; J trimming: 4 bases; junction bases outside the gene matches: 7. There are 16 residues in the CDR3. The CDR3 nucleotides read TGTGCCAGCTCACCAACCCTAGCGGGAGTAGGAGAGACCCAGTACTTC. This gives the protein CASSPTLAGVGETQYF.

The chain uses TRBV3-1 (or the pseudogene TRBV3-2) and TRBJ2-7; 8 bases map to TRBD1. Trimming at V came to 2 bases and at J to 3 bases, leaving 9 bases not matched to a gene. This CDR3 spans 16 amino acids. Germline lookup yields CDR1 LGHDT and CDR2 YNNKEL (reference sequence). The CDR3 sequence is CASSQNRGAVIYEQYF. The CDR3 DNA reads as TGTGCCAGCAGCCAAAACAGGGGGGCAGTGATCTACGAGCAGTACTTC.

The chain recombines TRBV12-5 with TRBJ2-4; 7 bases map to TRBD1. Trimming cost V 5 bases and J 5 bases; bases outside gene matches: 6. CDR1 and CDR2 (germline): LGHNT, FRNRAP. This CDR3 is built from 14 residues. The CDR3 DNA reads TGTGCTAGTGGTCCCCGGACAGGTGAAAACATTCAGTACTTC. It specifies CASGPRTGENIQYF.

This chain connects TRBV29-1 to TRBJ2-5, with 8 bases aligning to TRBD1. With V trimmed by 7 bases and J by 5 bases, 6 bases remained unmatched. CDR1 is SQVTM, CDR2 ANQGSEA, per germline. The CDR3 contains 12 residues. For the CDR3, the DNA is TGCAGCGCTGCGACAGGGGCCGAGACCCAGTACTTC. Amino acid sequence: CSAATGAETQYF.

There are a few counts of this clone. The chain employs TRBV2 and TRBJ2-2; the match to TRBD1 covers 8 bases. CDR3 length equals 16 residues. Germline V lookup: CDR1 SNHLY, CDR2 FYNNEI. V was clipped by 6 bases and J by 2 bases; unmatched bases: 8. CDR3 protein: CASSREGQANTGELFF. The CDR3 DNA sequence: TGTGCCAGCAGCCGCGAGGGACAGGCAAACACCGGGGAGCTGTTTTTT. The full variable domain, with the rest looked up from reference TRBV2 and TRBJ2-2, is EPEVTQTPSHQVTQMGQEVILRCVPISNHLYFYWYRQILGQKVEFLVSFYNNEISEKSEIFDDQFSVERPDGSNFTLKIRSTKLEDSAMYFCASSREGQANTGELFFGEGSRLTVL.

The chain joins TRBV18 to TRBJ2-7; TRBD2 aligns across 7 bases. Germline V gene sequence: CDR1 KGHSH, CDR2 LQKENI. Trimming removed 3 bases from V and 3 bases from J; junction bases left unmatched: 14. The CDR3 consists of 17 residues. This chain's CDR3 is CASSPPGGAGRSYEQYF. The CDR3 DNA reads TGTGCCAGCTCACCGCCCGGAGGAGCGGGAAGGAGCTACGAGCAGTACTTC. Filled out from reference TRBV18 and TRBJ2-7, the complete variable domain reads NAGVMQNPRHLVRRRGQEARLRCSPMKGHSHVYWYRQLPEEGLKFMVYLQKENIIDESGMPKERFSAEFPKEGPSILRIQQVVRGDSAAYFCASSPPGGAGRSYEQYFGPGTRLTVT.

V and J are TRBV29-1 and TRBJ1-2, with no clear D. V lost 3 bases and J lost 4, with 15 bases in between. The V gene's germline CDR1 is SQVTM and CDR2 ANQGSEA. The CDR3 extends over 14 amino acids. The CDR3 nucleotides read TGCAGCGTTGATAGGCCCCCCGAGGGCTATGGCTACACCTTC. This codes for CSVDRPPEGYGYTF.

The chain combines TRBV7-6 with TRBJ1-2; TRBD1 agrees at 7 bases. Germline CDR1 and CDR2: SGHVS and FNYEAQ. Unmatched junction bases numbered 11, after V lost 2 bases and J lost 8 bases. This CDR3 contains 15 residues. CDR3 nucleotides: TGTGCCAGCAGCTTAACCCTAGGGGGCGAGGGGGGCTACACCTTC. Translated, it gives CASSLTLGGEGGYTF.

The chain employs TRBV27 and TRBJ1-2, with D unresolved. The CDR3 is 12 residues long. V lost 6 bases to trimming and J lost 3 bases, with 8 bases between them. Germline CDR1 and CDR2: MNHEY and SMNVEV (reference sequence). CDR3 sequence reads: CASRHSHYGYTF. The CDR3, as DNA: TGTGCCAGCAGGCACAGCCACTATGGCTACACCTTC.

This clone was recorded a few times. The genes are TRBV15 and TRBJ2-7; 13 bases are shared with TRBD2. Trimming removed 3 bases from V and 2 bases from J; junction bases left unmatched: 4. Germline loops: CDR1 LNHNV, CDR2 YYDKDF (reference sequence). The CDR3 spans 16 residues. The CDR3 sequence: CATSRDTSGRAYEQYF. The CDR3, as DNA: TGTGCCACCAGCAGGGATACTAGCGGGAGGGCCTACGAGCAGTACTTC.

The gene calls are TRBV6-5 and TRBJ1-2, with a tentative D call TRBD1 (5 bases). The CDR3 is made up of 15 amino acids. Per germline, CDR1 MNHEY and CDR2 SVGAGI. V was trimmed by 5 bases and J by 4 bases, leaving 17 bases between them. The CDR3 region is CASSPDSLSPYGYTF. CDR3 in DNA: TGTGCCAGCAGTCCTGACAGTCTCTCTCCCTATGGCTACACCTTC.

The chain has TRBV18 and TRBJ2-3, with 11 bases identical to TRBD2. Trimming removed 2 bases from V and 3 bases from J; junction bases left unmatched: 4. The CDR3 is 16 amino acids. Germline loops: CDR1 KGHSH, CDR2 LQKENI. The CDR3 region is CASSPSASGGTDTQYF. The CDR3 DNA reads as TGTGCCAGCTCACCATCCGCTAGCGGGGGGACAGATACGCAGTATTTT.

This sequence joins TRBV7-2 and TRBJ1-3, with 7 nucleotides matching TRBD1. The CDR3 runs 14 residues. V lost 3 bases to trimming and J lost 4 bases; unmatched junction nucleotides: 3. Germline CDR1 is SGHTA and CDR2 is FQGNSA. DNA for the CDR3: TGTGCCAGCAGCTTTGAGGGGGCGGGAAACACCATATATTTT. Translation gives CASSFEGAGNTIYF.

In its sample, this clone was seen once. V gene TRBV30 combines with J gene TRBJ2-7, with 10 bases that match TRBD2. The germline gives CDR1 GTSNPN, CDR2 SVGIG (reference sequence). The trim removed 8 bases at V and 6 bases at J, leaving 7 bases unmatched. There are 12 residues in the CDR3. CDR3 loop: CAAKLAGVEQYF. DNA for the CDR3: TGTGCCGCCAAGCTAGCGGGAGTCGAGCAGTACTTC.

The genes are TRBV5-8 and TRBJ2-5; D gene ambiguous. The ends were cut back, 3 bases at V and 1 base at J, with 13 bases in the middle. There are 15 residues in the CDR3. The germline V gene encodes CDR1 SGHTS and CDR2 YDEGEE. In DNA form, the CDR3 reads TGTGCCAGCAGCTACCTCGCGGCCAGCCAAGAGACCCAGTACTTC. Protein: CASSYLAASQETQYF.

This clone came up once. The genes are TRBV5-4 and TRBJ2-3; TRBD1 matches 9 bases. The germline gives CDR1 SGHNT, CDR2 YYREEE (reference sequence). The V segment lost 4 bases and the J segment 3 bases; nucleotides outside the gene matches: 9. CDR3 length equals 16 residues. The CDR3 loop is CASSPNPGQGTDTQYF. Written as DNA, the CDR3 is TGTGCCAGCAGCCCCAACCCGGGACAGGGAACAGATACGCAGTATTTT.

The chain is built from TRBV19 and TRBJ1-6; D gene ambiguous. The CDR3 has 17 amino acids. The V gene's germline CDR1 is LNHDA and CDR2 SQIVND (reference sequence). Trimming shortened V by 3 bases and J by 0 bases, and 12 bases separated the two germline ends. The CDR3 region is CASSIVSLSSYNSPLHF. CDR3 in DNA: TGTGCCAGTAGTATTGTTTCCCTGAGCTCCTATAATTCACCCCTCCACTTT.